This T cell receptor (beta chain) was documented in a study of T-cell reconstitution after alpha-beta-depleted transplantation in children. Unique molecular identifiers were incorporated into the prepared TCRbeta library. TCRdb re-analysed the PCR reads in MiXCR, keeping a single row per CDR3 protein. Of just over 950,000 distinct CDR3 sequences in the sample, 25% to 35% were seen once. Overall study results and limits: Where some patients showed high TCRbeta diversity at day 60, it came from recipient T cells and thymic progenitors that had survived. In patients about two months after transplant, alpha-beta T cells reportedly arose from several hundred expanded graft clones.

This CDR3 contains 13 residues. Trimming stripped 5 bases from V and 0 bases from J, with 7 bases between. Germline CDR1 and CDR2: SGHAT and FQNNGV. This clonotype turned up a few times. Antigen specificity is unknown. The source is a boy less than two years old who had a stem cell transplant for SCID, so the T cells may come from the graft donor. The specimen comprised PBMCs, mostly from graft donor cells, sampled 360 days after TCRalphabeta/CD19-depleted stem cell transplant. The rearrangement uses TRBV11-2 and TRBJ1-1; a weak D match, TRBD1 (5 bases). For the CDR3, the DNA is TGTGCCAGCAGCGGCAGGGTGAACACTGAAGCTTTCTTT. Residues: CASSGRVNTEAFF.